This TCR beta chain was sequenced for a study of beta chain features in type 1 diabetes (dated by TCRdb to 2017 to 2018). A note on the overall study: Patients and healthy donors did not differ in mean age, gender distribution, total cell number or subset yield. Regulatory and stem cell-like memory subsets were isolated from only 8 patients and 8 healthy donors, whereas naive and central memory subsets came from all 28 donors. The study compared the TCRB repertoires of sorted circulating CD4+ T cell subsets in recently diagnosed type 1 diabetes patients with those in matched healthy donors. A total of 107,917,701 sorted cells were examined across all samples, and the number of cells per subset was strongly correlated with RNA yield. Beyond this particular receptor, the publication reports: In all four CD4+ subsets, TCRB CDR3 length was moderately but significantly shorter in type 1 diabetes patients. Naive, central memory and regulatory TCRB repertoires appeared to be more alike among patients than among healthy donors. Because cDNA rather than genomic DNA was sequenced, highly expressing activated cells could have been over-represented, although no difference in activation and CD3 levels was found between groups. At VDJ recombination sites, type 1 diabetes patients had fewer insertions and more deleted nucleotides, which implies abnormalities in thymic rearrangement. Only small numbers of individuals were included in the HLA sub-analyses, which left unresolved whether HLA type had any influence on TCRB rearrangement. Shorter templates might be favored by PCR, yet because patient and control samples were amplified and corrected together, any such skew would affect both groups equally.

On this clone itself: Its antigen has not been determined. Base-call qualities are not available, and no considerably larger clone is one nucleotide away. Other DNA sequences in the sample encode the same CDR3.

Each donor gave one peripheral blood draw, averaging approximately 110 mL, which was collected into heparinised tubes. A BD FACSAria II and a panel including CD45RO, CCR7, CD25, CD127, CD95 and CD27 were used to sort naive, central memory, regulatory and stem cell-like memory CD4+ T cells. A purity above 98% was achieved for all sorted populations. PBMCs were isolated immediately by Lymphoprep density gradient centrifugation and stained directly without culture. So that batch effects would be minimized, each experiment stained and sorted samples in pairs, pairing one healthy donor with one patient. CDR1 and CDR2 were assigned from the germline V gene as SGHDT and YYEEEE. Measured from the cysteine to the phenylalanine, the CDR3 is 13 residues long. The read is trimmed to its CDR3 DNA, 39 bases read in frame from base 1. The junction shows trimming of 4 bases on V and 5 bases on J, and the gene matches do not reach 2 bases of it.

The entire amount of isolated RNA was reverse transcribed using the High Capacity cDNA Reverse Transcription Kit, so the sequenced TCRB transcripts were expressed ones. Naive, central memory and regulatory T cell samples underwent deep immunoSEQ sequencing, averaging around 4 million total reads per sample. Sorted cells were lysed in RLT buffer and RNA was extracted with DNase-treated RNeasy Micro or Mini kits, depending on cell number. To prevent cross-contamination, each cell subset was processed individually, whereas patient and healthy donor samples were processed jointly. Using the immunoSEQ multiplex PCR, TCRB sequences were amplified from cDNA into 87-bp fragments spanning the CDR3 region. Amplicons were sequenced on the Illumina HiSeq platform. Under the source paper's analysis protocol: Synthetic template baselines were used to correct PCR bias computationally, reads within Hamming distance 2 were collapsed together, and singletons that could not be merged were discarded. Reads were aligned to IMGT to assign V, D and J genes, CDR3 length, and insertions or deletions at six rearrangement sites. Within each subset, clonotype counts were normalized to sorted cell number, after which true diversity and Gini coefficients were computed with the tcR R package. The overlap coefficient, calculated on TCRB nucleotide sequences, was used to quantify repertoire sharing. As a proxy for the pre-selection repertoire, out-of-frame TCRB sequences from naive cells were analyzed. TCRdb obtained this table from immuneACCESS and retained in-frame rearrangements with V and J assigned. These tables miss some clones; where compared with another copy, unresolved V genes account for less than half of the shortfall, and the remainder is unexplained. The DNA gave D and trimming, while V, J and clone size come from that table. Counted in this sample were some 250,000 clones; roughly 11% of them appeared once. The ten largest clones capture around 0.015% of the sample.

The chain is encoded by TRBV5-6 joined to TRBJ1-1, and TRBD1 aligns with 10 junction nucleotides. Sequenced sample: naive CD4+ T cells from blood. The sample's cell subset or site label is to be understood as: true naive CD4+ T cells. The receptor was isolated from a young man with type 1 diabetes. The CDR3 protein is CASSRTGGTEAFF. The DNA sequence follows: TGTGCCAGCAGCCGGACAGGGGGGACTGAAGCTTTCTTT.